The 30 T cell receptor beta chains below were found in one sample sequenced in a study of blood T cell repertoires in COVID-19. The assay was immunoSEQ multiplex PCR, and TCRdb's table has in-frame clones only and misses some. The sample carries about 39,000 clones, around 76% recorded once. The source material was peripheral blood. Receptor source: a man older than 75 with acute or convalescent COVID-19.

The chain recombines TRBV6-1 with TRBJ2-7; 9 bases map to TRBD1. V dropped 3 bases and J dropped 2; count of bases not matched to a gene: 5. Germline V gene data show CDR1 as MNHNS and CDR2 as SASEGT. The CDR3 length is 15 residues. This chain's CDR3 is CASSDTGTGPYEQYF. The CDR3 coding sequence is TGTGCCAGCAGTGACACCGGGACAGGGCCCTACGAGCAGTACTTC.

The rearrangement links TRBV5-1 to TRBJ1-1, with TRBD1 as a possible D gene (5 bases). Trimming stripped 0 bases from V and 11 bases from J, with 14 bases between. Germline V lookup: CDR1 SGHRS, CDR2 YFSETQ. The CDR3 has 13 amino acids. CDR3 region: CASSLDQGSLAFF. For the CDR3, the DNA is TGCGCCAGCAGCTTGGATCAGGGAAGTCTGGCTTTCTTT.

By proportion, this clone is large. The rearrangement joins TRBV9 to TRBJ1-6; 10 positions match TRBD1. The CDR3 loop spans 15 amino acids. Germline V gene data show CDR1 as SGDLS and CDR2 as YYNGEE. The V segment lost 3 bases and the J segment 9 bases; nucleotides outside the gene matches: 6. The CDR3 spells CASSATRDRGSPLHF. The CDR3 bases are TGTGCCAGCAGCGCTACACGGGACAGGGGTTCACCCCTCCACTTT.

V is TRBV19 and J is TRBJ2-3; TRBD2 matches 7 bases. CDR3 length: 15 residues. Germline V gene sequence: CDR1 LNHDA, CDR2 SQIVND (reference sequence). V was clipped by 4 bases and J by 5 bases; unmatched bases: 9. CDR3 loop: CASSTPGPGGDTQYF. For the CDR3, the DNA is TGTGCCAGTAGTACCCCCGGCCCGGGGGGAGATACGCAGTATTTT.

The J gene is TRBJ1-1, the V gene TRBV12-1. TRBV12-1 is a known pseudogene. The CDR3 runs 16 residues. DNA for the CDR3: TGTGCCAGCAGTCAAAGATCGGGACTGCAGAACACTGAAGCTTTCTTT. Its translation is CASSQRSGLQNTEAFF.

The chain joins TRBV5-1 to TRBJ2-5, with D possibly TRBD2 on 5 matching bases. The V gene lost 2 bases and the J gene lost 7 bases, with 6 bases spanning the gap. The CDR3 is made up of 11 amino acids. Germline CDR1 reads SGHRS; CDR2 reads YFSETQ. The CDR3 nucleotides are TGCGCCAGCAGCTTCGAGGGGACCCAGTACTTC. Its translation is CASSFEGTQYF.

The chain couples TRBV3-1 (or the pseudogene TRBV3-2) to TRBJ2-5; 7 positions agree with TRBD2. Unmatched junction bases numbered 4, after V lost 4 bases and J lost 2 bases. This CDR3 comprises 14 residues. Germline CDR1 and CDR2: LGHDT and YNNKEL (reference sequence). CDR3 sequence (DNA): TGTGCCAGCAGCCCTCACGGGGGGCAAGAGACCCAGTACTTC. Protein sequence: CASSPHGGQETQYF.

This clone was observed a few times. This chain links TRBV3-1 (or the pseudogene TRBV3-2) with TRBJ2-4, with 9 bases fitting TRBD1. This CDR3 comprises 12 residues. V lost 1 base to trimming and J lost 11 bases; unmatched junction nucleotides: 0. The germline gives CDR1 LGHDT, CDR2 YNNKEL (reference sequence). CDR3 nucleotides: TGTGCCAGCAGCCAAGGGACAGGGGTTCAGTACTTC. Translated, it gives CASSQGTGVQYF.

This chain uses TRBV5-1 with TRBJ2-3; D uncertain. In germline, CDR1 is SGHRS, CDR2 YFSETQ. Trimming removed 3 bases from V and 4 bases from J, with 9 bases in between. CDR3 length equals 13 residues. The CDR3 reads CASSSPTADTQYF. Written as DNA, the CDR3 is TGCGCCAGCAGCTCCCCTACGGCAGATACGCAGTATTTT. The full variable domain, completed using reference TRBV5-1 and TRBJ2-3, is KAGVTQTPRYLIKTRGQQVTLSCSPISGHRSVSWYQQTPGQGLQFLFEYFSETQRNKGNFPGRFSGRQFSNSRSEMNVSTLELGDSALYLCASSSPTADTQYFGPGTRLTVL.

V gene TRBV14 combines with J gene TRBJ2-5, with D unresolved. This CDR3 spans 14 amino acids. The germline CDR1 and CDR2 sequences are SGHDN and FVKESK. Trimming removed 0 bases at V and 7 bases at J, with 12 bases between. CDR3 nucleotides: TGTGCCAGCAGCCAAGATAGACTCTTGGGGACCCAGTACTTC. Translation gives CASSQDRLLGTQYF.

This chain links TRBV3-1 (or the pseudogene TRBV3-2) with TRBJ2-3, with 7 bases that match TRBD1. The germline CDR1 and CDR2 sequences are LGHDT and YNNKEL (reference sequence). The V segment lost 0 bases and the J segment 4 bases; nucleotides outside the gene matches: 4. The CDR3 has 15 residues. CDR3 sequence reads: CASSQDRQGADTQYF. In nucleotides, the CDR3 is TGTGCCAGCAGCCAAGATCGACAGGGCGCAGATACGCAGTATTTT.

The chain has TRBV19 and TRBJ1-2, with D perhaps matching TRBD1 (5 bases). Trimming cost V 5 bases and J 4 bases, with 11 bases left between them. Germline CDR1 LNHDA, CDR2 SQIVND (reference sequence). The CDR3 consists of 13 residues. The CDR3 bases are TGTGCCAGTAGTTCCAGCAGGGTCTATGGCTACACCTTC. It encodes CASSSSRVYGYTF.

The chain is built from TRBV19 and TRBJ1-3; possible D gene TRBD1, 5 bases. This CDR3 contains 15 residues. Germline CDR1 reads LNHDA; CDR2 reads SQIVND (reference sequence). V was pared by 4 bases and J by 0 bases, with 10 bases between. CDR3 region: CASSTWTLSGNTIYF. In DNA, the CDR3 is TGTGCCAGTAGTACGTGGACACTCTCTGGAAACACCATATATTTT. Based on the CDR3 plus reference TRBV19 and TRBJ1-3, the full variable domain is DGGITQSPKYLFRKEGQNVTLSCEQNLNHDAMYWYRQDPGQGLRLIYYSQIVNDFQKGDIAEGYSVSREKKESFPLTVTSAQKNPTAFYLCASSTWTLSGNTIYFGEGSWLTVV.

The rearrangement joins TRBV11-2 to TRBJ2-1; D is unclear. The germline gives CDR1 SGHAT, CDR2 FQNNGV. The CDR3 is 13 amino acids. Trimming stripped 5 bases from V and 4 bases from J, with 9 bases between. The CDR3 protein is CASSAEGYNEQFF. The DNA for the CDR3 is TGTGCCAGCAGCGCGGAAGGTTACAATGAGCAGTTCTTC.

This clone was detected only once. The J gene is TRBJ2-1, the V gene TRBV25-1, with 7 bases aligning to TRBD2. V lost 1 base to trimming and J lost 4 bases; unmatched junction nucleotides: 4. This CDR3 contains 15 residues. Germline V lookup: CDR1 MGHDK, CDR2 SYGVNS. CDR3 nucleotides: TGTGCCAGCAGTGAATCGGACGGGGGGTACAATGAGCAGTTCTTC. Amino acid sequence: CASSESDGGYNEQFF.

The rearrangement uses TRBV9 and TRBJ2-1; D call uncertain. The CDR3 extends over 15 amino acids. In germline, CDR1 is SGDLS, CDR2 YYNGEE. V was shortened by 0 bases and J by 1 base, with 8 bases between the two germline ends. CDR3 residues: CASSVGRQSYNEQFF. DNA for the CDR3: TGTGCCAGCAGCGTAGGAAGACAATCCTACAATGAGCAGTTCTTC.

The chain is built from TRBV19 and TRBJ1-2; TRBD1 agrees at 11 bases. Germline assignment: CDR1 LNHDA and CDR2 SQIVND (reference sequence). CDR3 length: 18 residues. The trim removed 3 bases at V and 0 bases at J, leaving 9 bases unmatched. The CDR3 region is CASSILDRGPTPNYGYTF. The CDR3 nucleotides read TGTGCCAGTAGTATCTTGGACAGGGGGCCTACCCCTAACTATGGCTACACCTTC.

The gene calls are TRBV11-3 and TRBJ1-4; D remains unclear. Germline values: CDR1 SGHNT, CDR2 YENEEA. The CDR3 totals 10 residues. V was shortened by 9 bases and J by 8 bases, with 7 bases between the two germline ends. This CDR3 reads CARGSEKLFF. The CDR3 DNA reads as TGTGCCAGGGGTAGCGAAAAACTGTTTTTT.

This chain uses TRBV2 with TRBJ1-3; 10 nucleotides align to TRBD1. Germline CDR1 is SNHLY and CDR2 is FYNNEI. CDR3 size: 14 residues. The junction had 6 bases not matched to a gene; V was cut back by 6 bases and J by 7 bases. Here the CDR3 reads CASRHRDRGNTIYF. In DNA, the CDR3 is TGTGCCAGCAGGCACCGGGACAGGGGTAACACCATATATTTT.

This clone came up once. The rearrangement joins TRBV6-1 to TRBJ2-1; D gene ambiguous. V lost 3 bases to trimming and J lost 15 bases, with 9 bases between them. The CDR3 totals 10 residues. Germline CDR1 reads MNHNS; CDR2 reads SASEGT. The CDR3 DNA sequence: TGTGCCAGCAGTGATTCAGGCCGGTTCTTC. Its translation: CASSDSGRFF.

The chain recombines TRBV6-6 with TRBJ2-1; 10 bases line up with TRBD1. Germline CDR1 is MNHNY and CDR2 is SVGAGI (reference sequence). This CDR3 contains 13 residues. V lost 6 bases to trimming and J lost 9 bases; unmatched junction nucleotides: 5. The CDR3 nucleotides read TGTGCCAGCAGCGGGACAGGGGAGGGTGAGCAGTTCTTC. Translation gives CASSGTGEGEQFF.

This chain joins TRBV5-1 and TRBJ1-5, with TRBD1 matching 9 bases. Germline CDR1 is SGHRS and CDR2 is YFSETQ. The CDR3 has 14 residues. After removal of 4 bases from V and 6 bases from J, the junction contained 5 bases not matched to a gene. In nucleotides, the CDR3 is TGCGCCAGCAGCATCGGACAGGGGTCTCAGCCCCAGCATTTT. Its protein is CASSIGQGSQPQHF.

The chain is built from TRBV5-1 and TRBJ1-2, with no clear D. The CDR3 covers 15 residues. Germline CDR1 SGHRS, CDR2 YFSETQ. Trimming removed 0 bases from V and 4 bases from J, with 13 bases in between. The CDR3 DNA is TGCGCCAGCAGCTTGGGATATACTACGACCTATGGCTACACCTTC. Translating gives CASSLGYTTTYGYTF. Supplemented by reference TRBV5-1 and TRBJ1-2, the full variable domain reads KAGVTQTPRYLIKTRGQQVTLSCSPISGHRSVSWYQQTPGQGLQFLFEYFSETQRNKGNFPGRFSGRQFSNSRSEMNVSTLELGDSALYLCASSLGYTTTYGYTFGSGTRLTVV.

A few counts support this clone. This sequence joins TRBV7-2 and TRBJ2-5, with no clear D. Germline CDR1 is SGHTA and CDR2 is FQGNSA. V was clipped by 1 base and J by 5 bases, with 11 bases between them. This CDR3 has 14 amino acids. Here the CDR3 reads CASSLGFSWETQYF. Written as DNA, the CDR3 is TGTGCCAGCAGCTTAGGCTTTAGCTGGGAGACCCAGTACTTC.

J is TRBJ2-4 and V is TRBV5-4; 7 bases match TRBD2. Germline V gene sequence: CDR1 SGHNT, CDR2 YYREEE (reference sequence). The CDR3 spans 15 residues. The trim removed 0 bases at V and 6 bases at J, leaving 6 bases unmatched. The CDR3 sequence: CASSLEFASGNIQYF. The CDR3 nucleotides read TGTGCCAGCAGCTTGGAATTCGCTAGCGGAAACATTCAGTACTTC.

This chain uses TRBV18 with TRBJ1-2, with D uncertain. Germline V gene sequence: CDR1 KGHSH, CDR2 LQKENI. The CDR3 runs to 15 residues. V gave up 0 bases and J gave up 7 bases, with 15 bases separating them. The CDR3 sequence: CASSPPIQREGGYTF. In DNA, the CDR3 is TGTGCCAGCTCACCACCGATTCAAAGGGAGGGTGGCTACACCTTC.

The genes are TRBV28 and TRBJ2-7; maybe TRBD2 (6 bases). In germline, CDR1 is MDHEN, CDR2 SYDVKM. The CDR3 is 13 residues long. Deletions cut 4 bases from V and 4 bases from J, with 11 bases between. The CDR3 DNA sequence: TGTGCCAGCAGTTATTCAGCGGGTTACGAGCAGTACTTC. This codes for CASSYSAGYEQYF.

This clone was found once. This sequence joins TRBV2 and TRBJ2-3; 8 positions match TRBD2. The CDR3 has 17 residues. Germline loops: CDR1 SNHLY, CDR2 FYNNEI. Trimming took 0 bases from V and 3 from J; bases not matched to a gene: 8. CDR3 in DNA: TGTGCCAGCAGTGAAGCGCTTATGGTAGCGGGGACAGATACGCAGTATTTT. As protein: CASSEALMVAGTDTQYF.

The rearrangement uses TRBV4-1 and TRBJ1-5; D uncertain. Trimming shortened V by 0 bases and J by 5 bases, and 14 bases separated the two germline ends. The CDR3 consists of 16 residues. Germline assignment: CDR1 MGHRA and CDR2 YSYEKL. CDR3 residues: CASSQDRSIADQPQHF. The CDR3 DNA sequence: TGCGCCAGCAGCCAAGATCGCAGTATAGCAGATCAGCCCCAGCATTTT.

The rearrangement uses TRBV9 and TRBJ2-3; no clear D gene. The length of the CDR3 is 16 residues. Trimming cost V 0 bases and J 0 bases, with 11 bases left between them. The V gene's germline CDR1 is SGDLS and CDR2 YYNGEE. CDR3 bases: TGTGCCAGCAGCGTAGAAGCGCCCATGAGCACAGATACGCAGTATTTT. Translating gives CASSVEAPMSTDTQYF.